The following is a T cell receptor beta chain sequence with its context. No antigen is known for it. The CDR3 is made up of 16 amino acids. V lost 1 base to trimming and J lost 0 bases, with 8 bases between them. In germline, CDR1 is SGHRS, CDR2 YFSETQ. The data derive from a study of cytomegalovirus exposure and HLA in healthy donors. Study findings and constraints: Cytomegalovirus-associated status was assigned to about 170 TCR beta chains. As was reported, the HLA-A and HLA-B alleles of most subjects were accurately predicted from TCR beta sequences.

Donors counted as nominally healthy when sampled, yet unrecorded immune exposures were likely. Primers included in the PCR were 60 Vbeta and 13 Jbeta primers. TCRdb's table, derived via immunoSEQ multiplex PCR, lists solely in-frame clones and lacks some. This sample carries 200,000 to 250,000 clones, approximately 82% of them seen once, and the ten largest clones take roughly 0.62%. The chain has TRBV5-1 and TRBJ2-6; D is possibly TRBD1 (6 bases). Material for sequencing was PBMCs. This sequence was found in a man younger than 35 in good health and CMV-seronegative. The CDR3 DNA sequence: TGCGCCAGCAGCTTGCAGGGGCCCTCTGGGGCCAACGTCCTGACTTTC. Its protein product is CASSLQGPSGANVLTF.